This TCR beta chain is from a study of blood T cell repertoires in COVID-19. Study information: There were acute and convalescent COVID-19 samples, and they came from the United States, Italy and Spain.

The trim removed 4 bases at V and 4 bases at J, leaving 14 bases unmatched. Looked up from germline, CDR1 is LNHDA and CDR2 is SQIVND (reference sequence). The CDR3 length is 18 residues. Original analysis: Reference gene primers were amplified, and this amplification served to estimate nucleated cell counts. Measured with immunoSEQ multiplex PCR; TCRdb has only the in-frame clones, and not every one. V, J and clone size are those of that table, while D and trimming were read from the DNA. The sample lists 150,000 to 200,000 clones; 65% to 85% were seen once. This chain links TRBV19 with TRBJ2-2, with TRBD1 identical over 8 bases. The receptor's source is a man aged 55 to 70 with active or convalescent COVID-19. Input material: peripheral blood. The CDR3 loop is CASSTLDRVGMGTGELFF. CDR3 sequence (DNA): TGTGCCAGTAGTACCTTGGACAGGGTCGGTATGGGCACCGGGGAGCTGTTTTTT. Full variable domain (outside the CDR3, taken from reference TRBV19 and TRBJ2-2): DGGITQSPKYLFRKEGQNVTLSCEQNLNHDAMYWYRQDPGQGLRLIYYSQIVNDFQKGDIAEGYSVSREKKESFPLTVTSAQKNPTAFYLCASSTLDRVGMGTGELFFGEGSRLTVL.